Listed below are T cell receptor beta chains from one sample, sequenced in a study of cytomegalovirus exposure and HLA in healthy donors. This table comes from immunoSEQ multiplex PCR, and its TCRdb copy is limited to in-frame clones, with some not included. The sample shows around 140,000 clones, approximately 65% of them seen only once. The sequenced sample was PBMCs. The receptors were gathered from a woman in her sixties in good health and CMV-seronegative. The CDR3 runs from the conserved cysteine through the conserved F or W. Fields, in order: clone size, V gene, D gene, J gene, CDR3 protein, CDR3 DNA. A D gene is named only where the DNA matches it firmly. A row's size may be missing; if present it is once, few, many or a size class.

clone_size: -; v_call: TRBV9; d_call: -; j_call: TRBJ2-7; cdr3_aa: CASSVATGNYEQYF; cdr3_nt: TGTGCCAGCAGCGTGGCGACAGGCAACTACGAGCAGTACTTC
clone_size: -; v_call: TRBV6-1; d_call: TRBD1; j_call: TRBJ1-5; cdr3_aa: CASSESGQGRQPQHF; cdr3_nt: TGTGCCAGCAGTGAATCGGGACAGGGACGCCAGCCCCAGCATTTT
clone_size: -; v_call: TRBV5-6; d_call: TRBD1; j_call: TRBJ1-2; cdr3_aa: CASSLGRGRSYGYTF; cdr3_nt: TGTGCCAGCAGCTTGGGCAGGGGGCGCTCCTATGGCTACACCTTC
clone_size: -; v_call: TRBV7-9; d_call: -; j_call: TRBJ1-1; cdr3_aa: CASSSQGGKAEAFF; cdr3_nt: TGTGCCAGCAGCTCACAGGGTGGGAAGGCTGAAGCTTTCTTT
clone_size: -; v_call: TRBV18; d_call: -; j_call: TRBJ1-5; cdr3_aa: CASPAKGEFNQPQHF; cdr3_nt: TGTGCCAGCCCCGCGAAAGGGGAATTCAATCAGCCCCAGCATTTT
clone_size: -; v_call: TRBV6-1; d_call: TRBD1; j_call: TRBJ1-5; cdr3_aa: CASSTRDRGNQPQHF; cdr3_nt: TGTGCCAGCAGTACCCGGGACAGGGGTAATCAGCCCCAGCATTTT
clone_size: -; v_call: TRBV5-4; d_call: TRBD2; j_call: TRBJ2-1; cdr3_aa: CASSFLSGSYNEQFF; cdr3_nt: TGTGCCAGCAGCTTCCTTAGCGGGTCCTACAATGAGCAGTTCTTC
clone_size: -; v_call: TRBV29-1; d_call: TRBD1; j_call: TRBJ1-2; cdr3_aa: CSVEARDSYGYTF; cdr3_nt: TGCAGCGTTGAGGCCCGGGACAGCTATGGCTACACCTTC
clone_size: -; v_call: TRBV7-9; d_call: TRBD2; j_call: TRBJ2-5; cdr3_aa: CASSSLAGAYQETQYF; cdr3_nt: TGTGCCAGCAGCTCGTTAGCGGGGGCCTACCAAGAGACCCAGTACTTC
clone_size: few; v_call: TRBV2; d_call: -; j_call: TRBJ2-3; cdr3_aa: CASKVGPSTDTQYF; cdr3_nt: TGTGCCAGCAAAGTCGGTCCCAGCACAGATACGCAGTATTTT
clone_size: -; v_call: TRBV28; d_call: TRBD1; j_call: TRBJ2-7; cdr3_aa: CASSPDRVPYEQYF; cdr3_nt: TGTGCCAGCAGTCCGGACAGGGTGCCCTACGAGCAGTACTTC
clone_size: -; v_call: TRBV7-9; d_call: -; j_call: TRBJ2-1; cdr3_aa: CASSPLGIHNEQFF; cdr3_nt: TGTGCCAGCAGTCCCCTCGGGATCCACAATGAGCAGTTCTTC
clone_size: -; v_call: TRBV7-2; d_call: -; j_call: TRBJ2-7; cdr3_aa: CASSTLGQAYEQYF; cdr3_nt: TGTGCCAGCAGCACCCTGGGGCAGGCCTACGAGCAGTACTTC
clone_size: -; v_call: TRBV5-3; d_call: TRBD2; j_call: TRBJ2-3; cdr3_aa: CARSKGTSGSGDTDTQYF; cdr3_nt: TGTGCCAGAAGTAAAGGGACTAGCGGGAGTGGCGACACAGATACGCAGTATTTT
clone_size: -; v_call: TRBV7-2; d_call: -; j_call: TRBJ1-1; cdr3_aa: CASSLFQTNTEAFF; cdr3_nt: TGTGCCAGCAGCTTATTTCAGACTAACACTGAAGCTTTCTTT
clone_size: -; v_call: TRBV5-1; d_call: TRBD2; j_call: TRBJ2-3; cdr3_aa: CASSSLAGGADTQYF; cdr3_nt: TGCGCCAGCAGCTCTCTAGCGGGAGGGGCAGATACGCAGTATTTT
clone_size: -; v_call: TRBV28; d_call: TRBD2; j_call: TRBJ2-3; cdr3_aa: CASSLGKRDEYF; cdr3_nt: TGTGCCAGCAGTTTGGGTAAGCGGGACGAGTATTTT
clone_size: -; v_call: TRBV19; d_call: TRBD2; j_call: TRBJ2-2; cdr3_aa: CASSIDLSGTSGRIGGELFF; cdr3_nt: TGTGCCAGTAGTATAGATCTATCGGGGACTAGCGGGAGAATCGGCGGGGAGCTGTTTTTT
clone_size: -; v_call: TRBV5-6; d_call: TRBD1; j_call: TRBJ2-5; cdr3_aa: CASSPFGQVMYQETQYF; cdr3_nt: TGTGCCAGCAGCCCCTTTGGACAGGTTATGTACCAAGAGACCCAGTACTTC
clone_size: -; v_call: TRBV6-5; d_call: -; j_call: TRBJ1-1; cdr3_aa: CASREGVRDTEAFF; cdr3_nt: TGTGCCAGCAGAGAGGGGGTGAGGGACACTGAAGCTTTCTTT
clone_size: -; v_call: TRBV7-8; d_call: TRBD1; j_call: TRBJ2-2; cdr3_aa: CASSRDRAHTGELFF; cdr3_nt: TGTGCCAGCAGTCGGGACAGGGCACACACCGGGGAGCTGTTTTTT
clone_size: -; v_call: TRBV19; d_call: -; j_call: TRBJ2-5; cdr3_aa: CASSIQGLIRTQYF; cdr3_nt: TGTGCCAGTAGTATTCAAGGACTGATAAGGACCCAGTACTTC
clone_size: few; v_call: TRBV6-4; d_call: TRBD1; j_call: TRBJ2-2; cdr3_aa: CASKQGANTGELFF; cdr3_nt: TGTGCCAGTAAACAGGGGGCGAACACCGGGGAGCTGTTTTTT
clone_size: -; v_call: TRBV4-2; d_call: TRBD1; j_call: TRBJ2-7; cdr3_aa: CASSQDPGTGGNEQYF; cdr3_nt: TGTGCCAGCAGCCAAGACCCGGGGACAGGGGGCAACGAGCAGTACTTC
clone_size: -; v_call: TRBV9; d_call: -; j_call: TRBJ2-3; cdr3_aa: CASSVSSVDTDTQYF; cdr3_nt: TGTGCCAGCAGCGTGTCTAGCGTGGACACAGATACGCAGTATTTT
clone_size: once; v_call: TRBV10-3; d_call: -; j_call: TRBJ2-3; cdr3_aa: CAISDPEAGNTDTQYF; cdr3_nt: TGTGCCATATCAGATCCAGAGGCAGGGAACACAGATACGCAGTATTTT
clone_size: few; v_call: TRBV5-4; d_call: -; j_call: TRBJ2-2; cdr3_aa: CASSSGTRTGELFF; cdr3_nt: TGTGCCAGCAGCTCCGGGACACGGACCGGGGAGCTGTTTTTT
clone_size: -; v_call: TRBV10-3; d_call: TRBD2; j_call: TRBJ2-7; cdr3_aa: CAISESRLAGSEQYF; cdr3_nt: TGTGCCATCAGTGAGTCTCGGCTAGCGGGAAGCGAGCAGTACTTC
clone_size: few; v_call: TRBV29-1; d_call: -; j_call: TRBJ2-1; cdr3_aa: CSVEGLAYNEQFF; cdr3_nt: TGCAGTGTCGAGGGTTTAGCCTACAATGAGCAGTTCTTC
clone_size: -; v_call: TRBV5-6; d_call: -; j_call: TRBJ2-7; cdr3_aa: CASSRLGHNYEQYF; cdr3_nt: TGTGCCAGCAGCCGACTGGGACATAACTACGAGCAGTACTTC
clone_size: once; v_call: TRBV18; d_call: TRBD2; j_call: TRBJ2-3; cdr3_aa: CAIISGTSSTDTQYF; cdr3_nt: TGTGCCATCATCAGCGGGACTTCTAGCACAGATACGCAGTATTTT
clone_size: -; v_call: TRBV7-2; d_call: TRBD2; j_call: TRBJ2-5; cdr3_aa: CASSLGSGRGQETQYF; cdr3_nt: TGTGCCAGCAGCTTAGGTAGCGGGAGAGGTCAAGAGACCCAGTACTTC
clone_size: -; v_call: TRBV5-4; d_call: -; j_call: TRBJ2-1; cdr3_aa: CASSLRGKYNEQFF; cdr3_nt: TGTGCCAGCAGCTTGCGGGGGAAATACAATGAGCAGTTCTTC